This T cell receptor beta chain is drawn from a study of cytomegalovirus exposure and HLA in healthy donors. The germline V gene encodes CDR1 SGHRS and CDR2 YFSETQ. Trimming cost V 4 bases and J 7 bases; bases outside gene matches: 7. The length of the CDR3 is 15 residues. Method: immunoSEQ multiplex PCR; TCRdb's copy keeps in-frame clones and lacks some. This sample yields under 80,000 clones, of which around 94% are seen a single time; approximately 3.5% belongs to the top ten. To note about this clone: Its target is unknown.

Broader study findings: In vitro work confirmed that a few CMV-associated chains recognize CMV antigens. Reports described diagnosis of cytomegalovirus status by the classifier as highly specific and sensitive.

The chain employs TRBV5-1 and TRBJ2-2; the match to TRBD1 covers 10 bases. The TCR was taken from a woman under 30 in good health and CMV-seropositive. The sequencing input was PBMCs. CDR3 in amino acids: CASSRRTGGDGELFF. CDR3 in DNA: TGCGCCAGCAGCCGGCGGACAGGGGGGGACGGGGAGCTGTTTTTT.